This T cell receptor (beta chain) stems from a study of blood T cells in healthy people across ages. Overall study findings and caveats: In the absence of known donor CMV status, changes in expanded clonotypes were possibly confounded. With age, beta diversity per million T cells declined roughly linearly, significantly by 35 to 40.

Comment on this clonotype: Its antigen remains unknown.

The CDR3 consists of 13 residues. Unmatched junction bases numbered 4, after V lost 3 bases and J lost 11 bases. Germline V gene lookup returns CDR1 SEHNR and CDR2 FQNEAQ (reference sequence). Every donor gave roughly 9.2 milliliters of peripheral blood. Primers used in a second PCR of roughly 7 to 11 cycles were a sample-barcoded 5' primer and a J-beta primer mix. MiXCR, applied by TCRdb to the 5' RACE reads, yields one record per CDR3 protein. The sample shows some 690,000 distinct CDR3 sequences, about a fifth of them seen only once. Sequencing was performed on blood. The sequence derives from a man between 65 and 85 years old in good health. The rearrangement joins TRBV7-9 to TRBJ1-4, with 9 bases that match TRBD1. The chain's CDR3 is CASSLGQGGKLFF. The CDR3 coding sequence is TGTGCCAGCAGCTTGGGACAGGGTGGTAAACTGTTTTTT.